One and the same sample provided the 13 T cell receptor beta chains below, sequenced in a study of T cell changes during pregnancy in multiple sclerosis. Data came from immunoSEQ multiplex PCR; TCRdb stores just in-frame clones and leaves some out. The profile shows over 70,000 clones, almost 95% of them singletons. Sample: peripheral blood, taken in the third trimester of pregnancy. Every receptor here comes from a female donor with multiple sclerosis, enrolled in a pregnancy study.

The genes are TRBV4-3 and TRBJ2-3; D is possibly TRBD2 (6 bases). Between the trimmed V and J ends, which lost 0 bases and 2 bases, there was a span of 12 bases. CDR1 is LGHNA, CDR2 YSLEER, per germline. This CDR3 is 16 amino acids long. This CDR3 is CASSQDPASATDTQYF. DNA of the CDR3: TGCGCCAGCAGCCAAGATCCGGCTAGCGCCACAGATACGCAGTATTTT.

This sequence joins TRBV25-1 and TRBJ2-5, with D tentatively TRBD2 (6 bases). Germline V CDR1 and CDR2: MGHDK, SYGVNS. The CDR3 consists of 16 residues. V was clipped by 0 bases and J by 7 bases, with 18 bases between them. The CDR3 coding sequence is TGTGCCAGCAGTGAATATGGGGGGACCCGGATGGGGACCCAGTACTTC. Translating gives CASSEYGGTRMGTQYF.

This sequence joins TRBV19 and TRBJ2-4, with 9 bases that match TRBD1. This CDR3 region has 14 residues. V trimming: 7 bases; J trimming: 9 bases; junction bases outside the gene matches: 10. Germline lookup yields CDR1 LNHDA and CDR2 SQIVND (reference sequence). The CDR3 nucleotides are TGTGCCAGTATGGGGACAGGGATCCGGGCCATTCAGTACTTC. Protein: CASMGTGIRAIQYF.

The chain carries TRBV5-4 and TRBJ2-5, with 10 bases fitting TRBD2. TRBJ2-7 matches the DNA end more closely, so the J call is doubtful. Germline assignment: CDR1 SGHNT and CDR2 YYREEE (reference sequence). The CDR3 is 15 residues long. The CDR3 loop is CASSLVPSGSYEQYF. The CDR3 DNA follows: TGTGCCAGCAGCTTGGTCCCTAGCGGGAGCTACGAGCAGTACTTC.

The chain is built from TRBV29-1 and TRBJ2-7; D is perhaps TRBD1 (6 bases). Between the trimmed V and J ends, which lost 4 bases and 0 bases, there was a span of 13 bases. The CDR3 has 14 residues. Germline assignment: CDR1 SQVTM and CDR2 ANQGSEA. The CDR3 DNA is TGCAGCGTTGCCCAGGGGACGGGCTCCTACGAGCAGTACTTC. Amino acids: CSVAQGTGSYEQYF.

V usage is TRBV7-8 and J usage is TRBJ2-7; the match to TRBD2 covers 11 bases. The germline CDR1 and CDR2 sequences are SGHVS and FQNEAQ. V shed 2 bases and J 6 bases; nucleotides not matched to a gene: 0. CDR3 size: 13 residues. CDR3 DNA sequence: TGTGCCAGCAGCTTAACTAGCGGGAGCGAGCAGTACTTC. This encodes CASSLTSGSEQYF. The full variable domain, with the rest looked up from reference TRBV7-8 and TRBJ2-7, is GAGVSQSPRYKVAKRGQDVALRCDPISGHVSLFWYQQALGQGPEFLTYFQNEAQLDKSGLPSDRFFAERPEGSVSTLKIQRTQQEDSAVYLCASSLTSGSEQYFGPGTRLTVT.

The chain is built from TRBV2 and TRBJ2-2, with 8 positions matching TRBD1. Trimming took 9 bases from V and 7 from J; bases not matched to a gene: 10. Germline V CDR1 and CDR2: SNHLY, FYNNEI. This CDR3 has 14 amino acids. CDR3 sequence (DNA): TGTGCCAGAGGGACAGGCAGTTTAGGCGGGGAGCTGTTTTTT. It is translated as CARGTGSLGGELFF.

The genes are TRBV6-5 and TRBJ1-5; D may be TRBD1 (6 bases). The V and J ends lost 6 bases and 0 bases respectively, with 12 bases between them. The germline CDR1 and CDR2 sequences are MNHEY and SVGAGI. This CDR3 is 15 amino acids long. CDR3 bases: TGTGCCAGCAGGCACAGGGTTGGTAGCAATCAGCCCCAGCATTTT. It codes for CASRHRVGSNQPQHF.

The chain links TRBV2 to TRBJ2-7; TRBD1 is a possible D gene (6 bases). The germline V and J ends were trimmed by 3 bases and 4 bases, with 16 bases remaining between them. CDR3 length: 15 residues. Per the germline V gene, CDR1 is SNHLY and CDR2 is FYNNEI. The DNA for the CDR3 is TGTGCCAGCAGTGAGCCTACAGGGAGTGAATACGAGCAGTACTTC. Translating gives CASSEPTGSEYEQYF.

The chain links TRBV27 to TRBJ1-1; TRBD1 agrees at 8 bases. The ends lost 6 bases at V and 6 bases at J; junction bases unmatched: 6. Looked up from germline, CDR1 is MNHEY and CDR2 is SMNVEV (reference sequence). The CDR3 loop spans 13 amino acids. The CDR3 nucleotides read TGTGCCAGCAGAGCAGGGGGCGAGGCTGAAGCTTTCTTT. This translates into CASRAGGEAEAFF.

The chain combines TRBV4-2 with TRBJ2-1; TRBD1 agrees at 7 bases. Germline V gene sequence: CDR1 LGHNA, CDR2 YNFKEQ. The CDR3 length is 17 residues. V trimming: 0 bases; J trimming: 7 bases; junction bases outside the gene matches: 12. DNA of the CDR3: TGTGCCAGCAGCCAAGAATCGCTCTCAGGGGGTATTAATGAGCAGTTCTTC. It yields the protein CASSQESLSGGINEQFF.

The CDR3 sequence: CASSLGGSADTQYF. CDR3 bases: TGTGCCAGCAGCTTAGGCGGGAGCGCAGATACGCAGTATTTT. The chain uses TRBV7-9 and TRBJ2-3; 7 nucleotides match TRBD2. Germline CDR1 reads SEHNR; CDR2 reads FQNEAQ (reference sequence). V trimming: 1 base; J trimming: 4 bases; junction bases outside the gene matches: 2. The CDR3 is 14 amino acids.

V is TRBV5-1 and J is TRBJ1-2, with unresolved D. Trimming took off 1 base at V and 2 bases at J, with 9 bases between the two ends. Per the germline V gene, CDR1 is SGHRS and CDR2 is YFSETQ. CDR3 length: 14 amino acids. The CDR3 reads CASSLTGINYGYTF. The DNA of the CDR3 is TGCGCCAGCAGCTTGACGGGAATCAACTATGGCTACACCTTC.